The sequence of this TCR beta chain was determined in a study of T cell changes during pregnancy in multiple sclerosis. This clone was seen just once. The germline gives CDR1 SEHNR, CDR2 FQNEAQ (reference sequence). The trim removed 1 base at V and 3 bases at J, leaving 11 bases unmatched. The CDR3 contains 17 residues. Repertoires were generated with immunoSEQ multiplex PCR, while TCRdb's copy carries only in-frame clones and drops some. There are some 48,000 clones in the sample; around 96% occur only once, and roughly 0.8% lies in the top ten. Here the sequenced sample was peripheral blood, taken in the second trimester of pregnancy. This sequence originates from a female donor with multiple sclerosis, enrolled in a pregnancy study. V is TRBV7-9 and J is TRBJ1-1; 7 bases are a match to TRBD1. CDR3 in DNA: TGTGCCAGCAGCTTAGGACAGGGAATCCCCCCTGACACTGAAGCTTTCTTT. Residues: CASSLGQGIPPDTEAFF.